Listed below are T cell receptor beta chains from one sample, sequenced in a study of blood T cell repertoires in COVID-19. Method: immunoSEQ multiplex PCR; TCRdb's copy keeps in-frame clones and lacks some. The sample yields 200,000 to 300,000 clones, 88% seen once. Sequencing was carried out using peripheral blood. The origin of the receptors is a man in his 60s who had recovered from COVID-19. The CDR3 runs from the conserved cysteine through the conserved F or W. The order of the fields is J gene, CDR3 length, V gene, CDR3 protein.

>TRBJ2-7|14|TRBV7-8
CASSPPGGSYEQYF
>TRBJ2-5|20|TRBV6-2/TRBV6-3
CASSPPGTSGGAWRQETQYF
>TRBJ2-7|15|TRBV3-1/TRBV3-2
CASSPRTGVPYEQYF
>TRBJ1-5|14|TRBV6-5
CASSTGQVGGPQHF
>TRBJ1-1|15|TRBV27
CASSSPGQLYTEAFF
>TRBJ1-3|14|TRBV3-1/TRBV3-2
CASSQENRHNTIYF
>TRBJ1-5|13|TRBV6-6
CASSANSNQPQHF
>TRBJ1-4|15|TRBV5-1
CASSPDRGHHEKLFF
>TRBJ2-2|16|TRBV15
CATSRDLTGVTGELFF
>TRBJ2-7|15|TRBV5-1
CASSSGTGQLYEQYF
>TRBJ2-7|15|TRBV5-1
CASSLEGLHPYEQYF
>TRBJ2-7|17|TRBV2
CASSEAPLGTGVYEQYF
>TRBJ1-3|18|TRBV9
CASSGKGHMGSSGNTIYF
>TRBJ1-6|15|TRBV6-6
CASSTHGVENSPLHF
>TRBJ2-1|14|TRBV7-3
CASSSTTSGGALFF
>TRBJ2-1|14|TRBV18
CASSPRSRNNEQFF
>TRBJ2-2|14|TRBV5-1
CASSPGRGTGELFF
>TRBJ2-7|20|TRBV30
CAWSVSYSLRAGVRIDEQYF
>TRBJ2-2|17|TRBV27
CASSGLAGGPHTGELFF
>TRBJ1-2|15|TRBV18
CASSPDTWLDYGYTF
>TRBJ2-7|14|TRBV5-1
CASSRRDSKEEQYF
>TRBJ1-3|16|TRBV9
CASSVGWGGSGNTIYF
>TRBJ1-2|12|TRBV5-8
CASSYTGVGYTF
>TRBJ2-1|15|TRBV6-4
CASSETSGSYNEQFF
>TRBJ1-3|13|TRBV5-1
CASSLYLGNTIYF
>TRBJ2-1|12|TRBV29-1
CSVRDSLYEQFF
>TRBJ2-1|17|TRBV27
CASSAIPFSGSLNEQFF
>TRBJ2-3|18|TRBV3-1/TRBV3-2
CASSQVVPSGGRPATQYF
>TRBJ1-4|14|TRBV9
CASTSRDSNEKLFF
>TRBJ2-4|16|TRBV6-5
CASSFPGSLAKNIQYF
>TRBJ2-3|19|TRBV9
CASSALSGRDLVRFNTQYF
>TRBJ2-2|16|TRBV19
CASSISSGGNTGELFF
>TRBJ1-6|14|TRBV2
CASSRDRDIAPLHF
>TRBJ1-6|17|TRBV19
CASSQIGRLSYNSPLHF
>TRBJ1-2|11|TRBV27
CASSAGYGYTF
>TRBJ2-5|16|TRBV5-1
CASSLRPGQGRETQYF
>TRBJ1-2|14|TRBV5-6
CASTQGDRAYGYTF
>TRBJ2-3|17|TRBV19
CASSIGRLAGITDTQYF
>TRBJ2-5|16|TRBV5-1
CASSPNAGVGQETQYF
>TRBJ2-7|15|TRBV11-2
CASSYSPGLTYEQYF
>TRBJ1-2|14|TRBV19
CASRLRDKGYGYTF
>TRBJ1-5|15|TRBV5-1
CASSLQGTPNQPQHF
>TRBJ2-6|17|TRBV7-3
CASSLGGPSSGANVLTF
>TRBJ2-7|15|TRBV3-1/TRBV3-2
CASSQVAGGSYEQYF
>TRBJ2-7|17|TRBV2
CASSEDPGQGFSYEQYF
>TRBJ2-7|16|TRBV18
CASSPPFGGGGYEQYF
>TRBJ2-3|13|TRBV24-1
CATSDLHTDTQYF
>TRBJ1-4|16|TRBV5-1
CASSLGGLSPNEKLFF
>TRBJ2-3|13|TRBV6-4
CASSDLGTGPQYF
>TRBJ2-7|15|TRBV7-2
CASSLAPDRPQEQYF
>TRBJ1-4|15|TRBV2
CASRPSGAHNEKLFF
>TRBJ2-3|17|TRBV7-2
CASSSLGLAGGPDTQYF
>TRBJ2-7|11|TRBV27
CASSFNREQYF
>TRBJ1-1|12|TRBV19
CATLGEDPEAFF
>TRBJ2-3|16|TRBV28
CASSLLRGGSTDTQYF
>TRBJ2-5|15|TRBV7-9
CASSLAGQNQETQYF
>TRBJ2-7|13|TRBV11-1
CASSSAGGPEQYF